Presented here are 23 T cell receptor beta chains from one specimen sequenced in a study of beta chain features in type 1 diabetes. The whole isolated RNA underwent reverse transcription, so sequencing captured expressed TCRB transcripts. The assay was immunoSEQ multiplex PCR, and TCRdb's table has in-frame clones only and misses some. Of roughly 120,000 clones in the sample, 40% were seen once. The sample taken for sequencing was stem cell memory CD4+ T cells from blood. The source is a woman under 30 in good health.

This clone was recorded a few times. The CDR3 nucleotides read TGTGCCAGCAGCTTCCGAGAGGATGAGCAGTTCTTC. This codes for CASSFREDEQFF. This sequence joins TRBV7-9 and TRBJ2-1; D is uncertain. The CDR3 consists of 12 residues. The V end lost 3 bases, the J end lost 8 bases, and 8 bases lay between the germline ends. Germline lookup yields CDR1 SEHNR and CDR2 FQNEAQ (reference sequence).

The J gene is TRBJ1-2, the V gene TRBV6-5; 10 bases match TRBD1. V was pared by 6 bases and J by 7 bases, with 11 bases of the junction left unmatched. The CDR3 has 15 amino acids. Germline lookup yields CDR1 MNHEY and CDR2 SVGAGI. CDR3 region: CASRPPGQGLGGYTF. As DNA, the CDR3 is TGTGCCAGCAGACCCCCGGGACAGGGGTTGGGTGGCTACACCTTC.

The V call is TRBV28, the J call TRBJ2-3; D is uncertain. The ends were cut back, 7 bases at V and 1 base at J, with 18 bases in the middle. The CDR3 contains 16 residues. CDR1 is MDHEN and CDR2 is SYDVKM in the germline V gene. The DNA of the CDR3 is TGTGCCAGCACCATACCTTTCTCACAACGCACAGATACGCAGTATTTT. Encoded protein: CASTIPFSQRTDTQYF.

This chain joins TRBV30 and TRBJ1-3; D uncertain. CDR1 GTSNPN and CDR2 SVGIG come from the germline V gene (reference sequence). The CDR3 is 12 residues long. V lost 5 bases and J lost 0, with 5 bases in between. The CDR3 loop is CAWEGSGNTIYF. The CDR3 bases are TGTGCCTGGGAGGGCTCTGGAAACACCATATATTTT.

The gene calls are TRBV30 and TRBJ1-1; D is unclear. CDR3 length: 13 residues. V shed 8 bases and J shed 0 bases, with 13 bases lying between them. Germline CDR1 GTSNPN, CDR2 SVGIG (reference sequence). In DNA, the CDR3 is TGTGCCGCAAAAACAGTCATGAACACTGAAGCTTTCTTT. Protein product: CAAKTVMNTEAFF.

The V gene is TRBV7-2, the J gene TRBJ1-1; D is unclear. Germline-derived CDR1 and CDR2 are SGHTA and FQGNSA. The CDR3 consists of 12 residues. Between the trimmed V and J ends, which lost 4 bases and 1 base, there was a span of 4 bases. The CDR3 region is CASSYRNTEAFF. CDR3 coding DNA: TGTGCCAGCAGCTACAGGAACACTGAAGCTTTCTTT.

The V and J genes are TRBV18 and TRBJ2-1; 12 nucleotides line up with TRBD2. V was pared by 1 base and J by 4 bases, with 2 bases of the junction left unmatched. Germline CDR1 reads KGHSH; CDR2 reads LQKENI. The CDR3 has 16 residues. CDR3 residues: CASSPQGTSGYNEQFF. DNA for the CDR3: TGTGCCAGCTCACCACAGGGGACTAGCGGGTACAATGAGCAGTTCTTC.

V and J are TRBV4-2 and TRBJ1-1; no definite D call. The V end was cut by 1 base, the J end by 2 bases, with 8 bases between. This CDR3 region has 14 residues. The germline V gene has CDR1 LGHNA and CDR2 YNFKEQ. The CDR3 DNA is TGTGCCAGCAGCCAAGTTCTGGGCAACACTGAAGCTTTCTTT. Protein product: CASSQVLGNTEAFF.

V gene TRBV25-1 combines with J gene TRBJ1-2; D possibly corresponds to TRBD1 (6 bases). V was shortened by 1 base and J by 3 bases, with 15 bases between the two germline ends. The CDR3 totals 16 residues. Germline CDR1 MGHDK, CDR2 SYGVNS. CDR3 protein: CASSEWDGRGDYGYTF. CDR3 coding DNA: TGTGCCAGCAGTGAATGGGATGGCAGGGGCGACTATGGCTACACCTTC.

The V and J genes are TRBV29-1 and TRBJ2-3, with TRBD2 identical over 9 bases. CDR1 and CDR2 from the germline V gene are SQVTM and ANQGSEA. The trim removed 8 bases at V and 4 bases at J, leaving 13 bases unmatched. CDR3 length: 15 amino acids. In nucleotides, the CDR3 is TGCAGCTCCAGGCGGGGGGGAGTTAGGGCAGATACGCAGTATTTT. Translated: CSSRRGGVRADTQYF.

The V call is TRBV27, the J call TRBJ2-3; 9 bases fit TRBD1. Losses at the gene ends were 7 bases for V and 1 base for J; bases not matched to a gene: 6. Per the germline V gene, CDR1 is MNHEY and CDR2 is SMNVEV (reference sequence). CDR3 length: 15 amino acids. The CDR3 is CASNKRDRGTDTQYF. The CDR3, as DNA: TGTGCCAGCAATAAAAGGGACAGGGGCACAGATACGCAGTATTTT.

CDR3 bases: TGTGCCAGCTCACCCAAATCGCTGGGACTAGCGGGAGGAACCTCCTACGAGCAGTACTTC. Its translation: CASSPKSLGLAGGTSYEQYF. The chain links TRBV18 to TRBJ2-7; 15 positions agree with TRBD2. Per germline, CDR1 KGHSH and CDR2 LQKENI. J gave up 0 bases and V 3 bases, and 12 bases lay outside the gene matches. The CDR3 is 20 residues long.

Only a few counts were recorded for this clone. The genes are TRBV11-2 and TRBJ2-1; D might be TRBD2 (7 bases). Germline V lookup: CDR1 SGHAT, CDR2 FQNNGV. Trimming took off 2 bases at V and 6 bases at J, with 17 bases between the two ends. This CDR3 region has 16 residues. CDR3 DNA sequence: TGTGCCAGCAGCTTACTCACAGAGGGGGGGGGCAATGAGCAGTTCTTC. This gives the protein CASSLLTEGGGNEQFF. Full variable domain (remainder filled in from reference TRBV11-2 and TRBJ2-1): EAGVAQSPRYKIIEKRQSVAFWCNPISGHATLYWYQQILGQGPKLLIQFQNNGVVDDSQLPKDRFSAERLKGVDSTLKIQPAKLEDSAVYLCASSLLTEGGGNEQFFGPGTRLTVL.

This clone was observed a handful of times. The chain has TRBV9 and TRBJ2-3, with D possibly matching TRBD2 (5 bases). The V gene's germline CDR1 is SGDLS and CDR2 YYNGEE. V gave up 0 bases and J gave up 0 bases, with 11 bases separating them. There are 16 residues in the CDR3. The CDR3 bases are TGTGCCAGCAGCGTAGGGGCAGCGGATAGCACAGATACGCAGTATTTT. It is translated as CASSVGAADSTDTQYF. Variable domain in full (rest from reference TRBV9 and TRBJ2-3): DSGVTQTPKHLITATGQRVTLRCSPRSGDLSVYWYQQSLDQGLQFLIQYYNGEERAKGNILERFSAQQFPDLHSELNLSSLELGDSALYFCASSVGAADSTDTQYFGPGTRLTVL.

This chain links TRBV28 with TRBJ2-7; TRBD1 might be the D (6 bases). V was clipped by 6 bases and J by 1 base, with 19 bases between them. The CDR3 consists of 16 residues. The germline gives CDR1 MDHEN, CDR2 SYDVKM. In DNA form, the CDR3 reads TGTGCCAGCAGACCCACCCAGGGACACGGATCCTACGAGCAGTACTTC. Protein: CASRPTQGHGSYEQYF.

The J gene is TRBJ1-2, the V gene TRBV5-1; 7 nucleotides match TRBD1. The V segment lost 5 bases and the J segment 4 bases; nucleotides outside the gene matches: 8. This CDR3 spans 14 amino acids. The V gene's germline CDR1 is SGHRS and CDR2 YFSETQ. CDR3 coding DNA: TGCGCCAGCAGAGACCGACAGGGCGGCTATGGCTACACCTTC. The encoded protein is CASRDRQGGYGYTF.

This clone appeared a few times. J is TRBJ2-3 and V is TRBV5-6; the D gene is possibly TRBD1 (6 bases). The germline V gene encodes CDR1 SGHDT and CDR2 YYEEEE. The CDR3 totals 19 residues. V was pared by 0 bases and J by 3 bases, with 23 bases between. Here the CDR3 reads CASSLAGSPLAGATDTQYF. The CDR3 DNA reads TGTGCCAGCAGCTTGGCAGGAAGTCCTTTAGCAGGGGCAACAGATACGCAGTATTTT.

This clone was observed a few times. This CDR3 reads CASISGTRLGDEQFF. For the CDR3, the DNA is TGCGCCAGCATAAGCGGGACTAGACTTGGGGATGAGCAGTTCTTC. The genes are TRBV5-1 and TRBJ2-1; TRBD2 aligns across 8 bases. J gave up 8 bases and V 6 bases, and 13 bases lay outside the gene matches. This CDR3 spans 15 amino acids. CDR1 and CDR2 (germline): SGHRS, YFSETQ. Complete variable domain (other parts from reference TRBV5-1 and TRBJ2-1): KAGVTQTPRYLIKTRGQQVTLSCSPISGHRSVSWYQQTPGQGLQFLFEYFSETQRNKGNFPGRFSGRQFSNSRSEMNVSTLELGDSALYLCASISGTRLGDEQFFGPGTRLTVL.

The chain combines TRBV28 with TRBJ1-1; unclear D gene. Germline lookup yields CDR1 MDHEN and CDR2 SYDVKM. CDR3 size: 13 residues. V lost 5 bases and J lost 0, with 7 bases in between. The CDR3 DNA follows: TGTGCCAGCAGTAGTGAGATGAACACTGAAGCTTTCTTT. Its protein is CASSSEMNTEAFF.

V usage is TRBV28 and J usage is TRBJ2-2, with D possibly being TRBD2 (5 bases). CDR1 and CDR2 from the germline V gene are MDHEN and SYDVKM. The CDR3 spans 15 residues. V shed 5 bases and J shed 6 bases, with 16 bases lying between them. CDR3 sequence (DNA): TGTGCCAGCAGTCCACCGGACTGGCGGTCCGGGGAGCTGTTTTTT. Its translation: CASSPPDWRSGELFF.

This chain links TRBV25-1 with TRBJ2-2; TRBD1 matches 8 bases. Germline V gives CDR1 MGHDK, CDR2 SYGVNS. The CDR3 has 17 residues. Trimming removed 7 bases from V and 1 base from J; junction bases left unmatched: 11. The CDR3 here is CASTNRVGQGNTGELFF. The CDR3 bases are TGTGCCAGCACCAACCGGGTTGGACAGGGGAACACCGGGGAGCTGTTTTTT.

This clone was seen more than once but under ten times. The chain uses TRBV2 and TRBJ2-2; D is possibly TRBD1 (6 bases). The CDR3 is 14 residues long. Per the germline V gene, CDR1 is SNHLY and CDR2 is FYNNEI. The germline V and J ends were trimmed by 7 bases and 6 bases, with 15 bases remaining between them. In nucleotides, the CDR3 is TGTGCCAGCAAGGTGGCCAGGGGCCCCGGGGAGCTGTTTTTT. It translates to CASKVARGPGELFF. Variable domain in full (rest from reference TRBV2 and TRBJ2-2): EPEVTQTPSHQVTQMGQEVILRCVPISNHLYFYWYRQILGQKVEFLVSFYNNEISEKSEIFDDQFSVERPDGSNFTLKIRSTKLEDSAMYFCASKVARGPGELFFGEGSRLTVL.

CDR3 amino acids: CASSRGEGPQNEQFF. DNA of the CDR3: TGTGCCAGCAGCCGAGGGGAGGGGCCTCAGAATGAGCAGTTCTTC. The chain has TRBV7-9 and TRBJ2-1, with 7 bases matching TRBD2. Germline assignment: CDR1 SEHNR and CDR2 FQNEAQ (reference sequence). The ends lost 5 bases at V and 7 bases at J; junction bases unmatched: 11. The CDR3 is 15 amino acids.